This TCR beta chain originates from a study of PD-L1 blockade in urothelial cancer. The CDR3 runs to 17 residues. Germline V CDR1 and CDR2: SEHNR, FQNEAQ (reference sequence). V lost 5 bases to trimming and J lost 2 bases; unmatched junction nucleotides: 6. The time point denotes: peripheral blood 6 weeks after treatment start. Only in-frame clones appear in the TCRdb table, and some are missing; sequencing was by immunoSEQ multiplex PCR. The data contain 120,000 or so clones, roughly 86% of them singletons. The sequence derives from a man aged 45 to 65 with urothelial cancer. The rearrangement joins TRBV7-9 to TRBJ2-5, with 15 nucleotides matching TRBD2. Sequencing was performed on PBMCs, taken around atezolizumab (anti-PD-L1) treatment. The CDR3 DNA reads TGTGCCAGCAGCCCCGGGACTAGCGGGAGGCGGCAAGAGACCCAGTACTTC. This gives the protein CASSPGTSGRRQETQYF.